Here is one TCR beta chain with its context. The CDR3 has 14 amino acids. Germline V lookup: CDR1 GTSNPN, CDR2 SVGIG (reference sequence). Deletions cut 0 bases from V and 4 bases from J, with 9 bases between. This sample was included in a study of OX40 agonist ivuxolimab in advanced cancers. TCRdb keeps only in-frame clones here, not all; method: immunoSEQ multiplex PCR. This table has 75,000 to 80,000 clones, 75% to 90% appearing once. The chain has TRBV30 and TRBJ1-4; D unclear. This clonotype was obtained from an adult with an advanced solid tumor such as melanoma, head and neck, liver or kidney cancer. The sequenced sample was CD4+ or CD8+ T cells sorted from blood, obtained in a trial of the OX40 agonist ivuxolimab. The DNA for the CDR3 is TGTGCCTGGAGTGTAAGAGATCTTAATGAAAAACTGTTTTTT. Translation gives CAWSVRDLNEKLFF. Supplemented by reference TRBV30 and TRBJ1-4, the full variable domain reads SQTIHQWPATLVQPVGSPLSLECTVEGTSNPNLYWYRQAAGRGLQLLFYSVGIGQISSEVPQNLSASRPQDRQFILSSKKLLLSDSGFYLCAWSVRDLNEKLFFGSGTQLSVL.